The entry below gives a single TCR beta chain sequence along with its context. The antigen remains undetermined. V lost 1 base, J lost 2 bases, and 4 bases stayed unmatched. The CDR3 is 15 amino acids. Germline assignment: CDR1 SGHTA and CDR2 FQGNSA. This sample was taken from a study of Ad26.COV2.S vaccination and SARS-CoV-2 variants. The data were produced by immunoSEQ multiplex PCR, yet TCRdb's version contains in-frame clones alone and is incomplete. The repertoire holds approximately 400,000 clones, about 92% seen once, with 3% to 4% in the top ten. General observations from the study: Recipients of either vaccine or placebo displayed similar breadth of non-spike TCRs.

This chain joins TRBV7-2 and TRBJ2-7; 8 positions agree with TRBD1. The sample was peripheral blood, taken after recovery from COVID-19. The sequence was obtained from a human donor who had recovered from COVID-19. The CDR3 protein is CASSLVQGVTYEQYF. CDR3 bases: TGTGCCAGCAGCTTAGTACAGGGGGTGACCTACGAGCAGTACTTC. The full variable domain, in which reference TRBV7-2 and TRBJ2-7 provide the parts outside the CDR3, is GAGVSQSPSNKVTEKGKDVELRCDPISGHTALYWYRQSLGQGLEFLIYFQGNSAPDKSGLPSDRFSAERTGGSVSTLTIQRTQQEDSAVYLCASSLVQGVTYEQYFGPGTRLTVT.